Below are 29 T cell receptor beta chains sequenced from a single sample in a study of STAT5B mutations in CD4+ large granular lymphocyte leukemia (dated by TCRdb to 2022 to 2024). The protocol used for the library was the immunoSEQ multiplex PCR assay. TCRdb limited this immuneACCESS table to in-frame rearrangements with V and J called. A share of clones is missing; checked studies link under half to unresolved V genes, and the rest is unexplained. The sample data list approximately 31,000 clones, and about 70% of these were observed just once. The top ten constitute 2% of the sample. The material sequenced was CD4+ T cells from blood buffy coats. These TCRs come from a human donor in good health.

The rearrangement links TRBV15 to TRBJ2-5, with D tentatively TRBD1 (6 bases). CDR1 and CDR2 from the germline V gene are LNHNV and YYDKDF (reference sequence). This CDR3 spans 16 amino acids. V shed 1 base and J shed 2 bases, with 14 bases lying between them. The CDR3 here is CATSRGRGTKQETQYF. The CDR3 DNA is TGTGCCACCAGCAGAGGGAGAGGGACAAAACAAGAGACCCAGTACTTC. Full variable domain (rest looked up from reference TRBV15 and TRBJ2-5): DAMVIQNPRYQVTQFGKPVTLSCSQTLNHNVMYWYQQKSSQAPKLLFHYYDKDFNNEADTPDNFQSRRPNTSFCFLDIRSPGLGDTAMYLCATSRGRGTKQETQYFGPGTRLLVL.

The chain is built from TRBV7-9 and TRBJ2-1, with D tentatively TRBD1 or TRBD2 (5 bases each). Deletions cut 8 bases from V and 6 bases from J, with 20 bases between. From germline, CDR1 is SEHNR and CDR2 FQNEAQ (reference sequence). The CDR3 is 15 residues long. The CDR3 bases are TGTGCCAGCTCCGAGGGGCCCTTAACTTTCAATGAGCAGTTCTTC. Its translation is CASSEGPLTFNEQFF.

This chain's CDR3 is CASSRLGVKTGELFF. In nucleotides, the CDR3 is TGTGCCAGCAGCCGTCTAGGGGTAAAAACCGGGGAGCTGTTTTTT. The chain has TRBV14 and TRBJ2-2; a weak D match, TRBD1 (5 bases). Trimming took off 4 bases at V and 5 bases at J, with 14 bases between the two ends. This CDR3 comprises 15 residues. Germline CDR1 SGHDN, CDR2 FVKESK. Full variable domain (rest looked up from reference TRBV14 and TRBJ2-2): EAGVTQFPSHSVIEKGQTVTLRCDPISGHDNLYWYRRVMGKEIKFLLHFVKESKQDESGMPNNRFLAERTGGTYSTLKVQPAELEDSGVYFCASSRLGVKTGELFFGEGSRLTVL.

The chain is built from TRBV5-1 and TRBJ2-5; 8 nucleotides match TRBD2. Unmatched junction bases numbered 1, after V lost 4 bases and J lost 2 bases. The CDR3 is made up of 13 amino acids. Germline V CDR1 and CDR2: SGHRS, YFSETQ. Written as DNA, the CDR3 is TGCGCCAGCAGCAGCGGGGGACAAGAGACCCAGTACTTC. It yields the protein CASSSGGQETQYF.

This clone was observed a single time. In DNA form, the CDR3 reads TGTGCCAGTAGTTCAGCGACAGGGGACTATGGCTACACCTTC. Protein product: CASSSATGDYGYTF. The chain recombines TRBV19 with TRBJ1-2; TRBD1 matches 8 bases. This CDR3 is built from 14 residues. The germline V gene has CDR1 LNHDA and CDR2 SQIVND (reference sequence). After removal of 5 bases from V and 3 bases from J, the junction contained 5 bases not matched to a gene.

This clone was observed a few times. This rearrangement joins TRBV29-1 to TRBJ1-2, with 7 bases lining up with TRBD1. V lost 3 bases to trimming and J lost 2 bases; unmatched junction nucleotides: 3. Germline-derived CDR1 and CDR2 are SQVTM and ANQGSEA. The CDR3 is made up of 13 amino acids. The CDR3, as DNA: TGCAGCGTTGAGGGACAGCGAAACTATGGCTACACCTTC. Protein: CSVEGQRNYGYTF. Complete variable domain (other parts from reference TRBV29-1 and TRBJ1-2): SAVISQKPSRDICQRGTSLTIQCQVDSQVTMMFWYRQQPGQSLTLIATANQGSEATYESGFVIDKFPISRPNLTFSTLTVSNMSPEDSSIYLCSVEGQRNYGYTFGSGTRLTVV.

The chain employs TRBV7-2 and TRBJ1-5; TRBD1 is a possible D gene (5 bases). The CDR3 totals 13 residues. Germline-derived CDR1 and CDR2 are SGHTA and FQGNSA. V shed 6 bases and J shed 7 bases, with 13 bases lying between them. CDR3 region: CASSSVRGQPQHF. CDR3 coding DNA: TGTGCCAGCAGTTCCGTCCGGGGGCAGCCCCAGCATTTT.

This clone was counted between two and nine times. This CDR3 is also generated by other DNA sequences in the sample. V gene TRBV7-2 combines with J gene TRBJ1-1; tentatively, D is TRBD1 (5 bases). The CDR3 loop spans 14 amino acids. The germline gives CDR1 SGHTA, CDR2 FQGNSA. The V end lost 2 bases, the J end lost 1 base, and 8 bases lay between the germline ends. The CDR3 DNA follows: TGTGCCAGCAGCTTAAGGGGCGAGAACACTGAAGCTTTCTTT. Translation gives CASSLRGENTEAFF.

J is TRBJ1-1 and V is TRBV7-8; D perhaps matches TRBD1 (5 bases). The V gene lost 0 bases and the J gene lost 1 base, with 18 bases spanning the gap. The CDR3 is 18 amino acids. The germline gives CDR1 SGHVS, CDR2 FQNEAQ. The CDR3 is CASSLAATGHRRNTEAFF. The CDR3 DNA follows: TGTGCCAGCAGCTTAGCGGCTACCGGCCACAGGCGGAACACTGAAGCTTTCTTT.

The V and J genes are TRBV5-4 and TRBJ2-6; D tentatively reads TRBD1 or TRBD2 (5 bases each). V shed 3 bases and J shed 2 bases, with 6 bases lying between them. Per germline, CDR1 SGHNT and CDR2 YYREEE (reference sequence). This CDR3 is built from 14 residues. Here the CDR3 reads CASSWDPGANVLTF. The CDR3 DNA sequence: TGTGCCAGCAGCTGGGACCCTGGGGCCAACGTCCTGACTTTC.

The genes are TRBV7-2 and TRBJ1-1; no firm D call. Trimming stripped 2 bases from V and 0 bases from J, with 4 bases between. The CDR3 loop spans 13 amino acids. Per germline, CDR1 SGHTA and CDR2 FQGNSA. In DNA, the CDR3 is TGTGCCAGCAGCTTATACATGAACACTGAAGCTTTCTTT. This encodes CASSLYMNTEAFF.

The chain couples TRBV11-2 to TRBJ1-6, with D unclear. The CDR3 length is 15 residues. V was trimmed by 1 base and J by 7 bases, leaving 11 bases between them. CDR1 SGHAT and CDR2 FQNNGV come from the germline V gene. This chain's CDR3 is CASSLVWEGNSPLHF. For the CDR3, the DNA is TGTGCCAGCAGCTTAGTATGGGAAGGCAATTCACCCCTCCACTTT.

V is TRBV30 and J is TRBJ2-3; 11 bases match TRBD2. The CDR3 loop spans 16 amino acids. Germline-derived CDR1 and CDR2 are GTSNPN and SVGIG (reference sequence). Germline trimming cut 1 base from V and 2 bases from J; bases unmatched to any gene: 5. The CDR3 coding sequence is TGTGCCTGGAGTGAGGCTAGCGGGGGGCACACAGATACGCAGTATTTT. It specifies CAWSEASGGHTDTQYF. The full variable domain, its missing parts supplied by reference TRBV30 and TRBJ2-3, is SQTIHQWPATLVQPVGSPLSLECTVEGTSNPNLYWYRQAAGRGLQLLFYSVGIGQISSEVPQNLSASRPQDRQFILSSKKLLLSDSGFYLCAWSEASGGHTDTQYFGPGTRLTVL.

This clone turned up a few times. This chain connects TRBV7-9 to TRBJ1-1; the D is unclear. Germline V lookup: CDR1 SEHNR, CDR2 FQNEAQ (reference sequence). The CDR3 sequence is 13 residues long. V lost 1 base and J 8 bases, leaving 11 bases between the germline ends. The CDR3 sequence is CASSLVGTSEAFF. In nucleotides, the CDR3 is TGTGCCAGCAGCTTAGTCGGAACATCAGAAGCTTTCTTT.

This chain joins TRBV6-5 and TRBJ1-2, with 7 bases that match TRBD1. The CDR3 has 14 residues. Germline CDR1 is MNHEY and CDR2 is SVGAGI. Trimming took 6 bases from V and 7 from J; bases not matched to a gene: 11. DNA for the CDR3: TGTGCCAGCAGCCGAACGTCAGGGGGAGGTGGCTACACCTTC. This translates into CASSRTSGGGGYTF.

The gene calls are TRBV4-3 and TRBJ2-2, with D unresolved. The CDR3 sequence is 12 residues long. The V end was cut by 4 bases, the J end by 7 bases, with 7 bases between. The germline V gene has CDR1 LGHNA and CDR2 YSLEER. CDR3 sequence (DNA): TGCGCCAGCAGCCTACAAGGCGGGGAGCTGTTTTTT. It encodes CASSLQGGELFF.

This chain links TRBV5-6 with TRBJ2-5; 8 bases map to TRBD2. The CDR3 is made up of 16 amino acids. Trimming removed 2 bases from V and 4 bases from J; junction bases left unmatched: 10. Germline V lookup: CDR1 SGHDT, CDR2 YYEEEE. CDR3 region: CASSFWSPGGPETQYF. CDR3 DNA sequence: TGTGCCAGCAGCTTCTGGTCTCCGGGGGGGCCAGAGACCCAGTACTTC.

The chain uses TRBV11-2 and TRBJ1-2, with no clear D. Trimming removed 3 bases at V and 7 bases at J, with 15 bases between. The CDR3 is made up of 14 amino acids. Germline CDR1 and CDR2: SGHAT and FQNNGV. The DNA of the CDR3 is TGTGCCAGCAGCTTTGGAAGGTCACGAAGTGGCTACACCTTC. Translation: CASSFGRSRSGYTF.

The chain carries TRBV7-3 and TRBJ2-5, with D perhaps assigned TRBD1 or TRBD2 (5 bases each). Looked up from germline, CDR1 is SGHTA and CDR2 is FQGTGA. Deletions cut 2 bases from V and 6 bases from J, with 13 bases between. This CDR3 is 14 amino acids long. The CDR3 protein is CASSLLGDSKTQYF. The CDR3 region has the DNA TGTGCCAGCAGCTTATTGGGGGATTCTAAGACCCAGTACTTC. The full variable domain, its missing parts supplied by reference TRBV7-3 and TRBJ2-5, is GAGVSQTPSNKVTEKGKYVELRCDPISGHTALYWYRQSLGQGPEFLIYFQGTGAADDSGLPNDRFFAVRPEGSVSTLKIQRTERGDSAVYLCASSLLGDSKTQYFGPGTRLLVL.

The chain is built from TRBV5-5 and TRBJ1-1; possible D gene TRBD1, 5 bases. There are 13 residues in the CDR3. Germline loops: CDR1 SGHKS, CDR2 YYEKEE (reference sequence). The V end lost 6 bases, the J end lost 0 bases, and 9 bases lay between the germline ends. The CDR3 here is CASKGNMNTEAFF. The CDR3 nucleotides read TGTGCCAGCAAGGGGAACATGAACACTGAAGCTTTCTTT.

The rearrangement uses TRBV19 and TRBJ2-7, with 12 bases matching TRBD2. The CDR3 is 16 residues long. Losses at the gene ends were 5 bases for V and 8 bases for J; bases not matched to a gene: 13. The germline CDR1 and CDR2 sequences are LNHDA and SQIVND (reference sequence). This CDR3 is CASSARLAGEEFKQYF. The CDR3 nucleotides are TGTGCCAGTAGTGCGAGACTAGCGGGGGAAGAATTTAAGCAGTACTTC.

This rearrangement joins TRBV5-5 to TRBJ2-3, with 8 bases aligning to TRBD1. This CDR3 has 15 residues. Germline V gene sequence: CDR1 SGHKS, CDR2 YYEKEE (reference sequence). V gave up 0 bases and J gave up 5 bases; unmatched junction bases: 5. Written as DNA, the CDR3 is TGTGCCAGCAGCTTGGACAGGGGGGACCTAGATACGCAGTATTTT. This sequence encodes CASSLDRGDLDTQYF.

The chain carries TRBV6-1 and TRBJ2-1, with TRBD1 identical over 9 bases. CDR3 size: 14 residues. Losses at the gene ends were 6 bases for V and 2 bases for J; bases not matched to a gene: 2. In germline, CDR1 is MNHNS, CDR2 SASEGT. Written as DNA, the CDR3 is TGTGCCAGCAGGGGACAGGGTCCCTACAATGAGCAGTTCTTC. Translating it yields CASRGQGPYNEQFF.

The chain couples TRBV30 to TRBJ1-1, with D hard to call. The germline V and J ends were trimmed by 0 bases and 1 base, with 9 bases remaining between them. Per germline, CDR1 GTSNPN and CDR2 SVGIG (reference sequence). The CDR3 covers 14 residues. CDR3 nucleotides: TGTGCCTGGAGTGTTGGACTTAAGAACACTGAAGCTTTCTTT. It encodes CAWSVGLKNTEAFF. Variable domain in full (rest from reference TRBV30 and TRBJ1-1): SQTIHQWPATLVQPVGSPLSLECTVEGTSNPNLYWYRQAAGRGLQLLFYSVGIGQISSEVPQNLSASRPQDRQFILSSKKLLLSDSGFYLCAWSVGLKNTEAFFGQGTRLTVV.

This chain links TRBV18 with TRBJ2-7; D might be TRBD1 or TRBD2, each matching 5 bases. The CDR3 runs to 15 residues. Germline CDR1 and CDR2: KGHSH and LQKENI. Deletions cut 3 bases from V and 2 bases from J, with 14 bases between. CDR3 nucleotides: TGTGCCAGCTCACCCGCCGGGACGGCCCCCTACGAGCAGTACTTC. It is translated as CASSPAGTAPYEQYF.

This clone has more than one count but fewer than ten. The rearrangement links TRBV6-6 to TRBJ1-2; 8 nucleotides agree with TRBD1. The CDR3 totals 14 residues. Germline V gene sequence: CDR1 MNHNY, CDR2 SVGAGI (reference sequence). With V trimmed by 5 bases and J by 3 bases, 5 bases remained unmatched. For the CDR3, the DNA is TGTGCCAGCAGTCCGGGACAGGCGGACTATGGCTACACCTTC. It is translated as CASSPGQADYGYTF.

This clone came up once. The V and J genes are TRBV5-8 and TRBJ1-6; D unresolved. V lost 4 bases, J lost 5 bases, and 25 bases lay in between. This CDR3 spans 19 amino acids. Germline V gives CDR1 SGHTS, CDR2 YDEGEE. The CDR3 loop is CASSPIYGFGIIDNSPLHF. CDR3 DNA: TGTGCCAGCAGCCCTATTTATGGTTTCGGGATAATTGATAATTCACCCCTCCACTTT.

The chain is built from TRBV7-2 and TRBJ1-6; D remains unclear. The V end lost 3 bases, the J end lost 11 bases, and 14 bases lay between the germline ends. The CDR3 sequence is 14 residues long. Germline V gene lookup returns CDR1 SGHTA and CDR2 FQGNSA. The CDR3 DNA follows: TGTGCCAGCAGCTTGGAACTTCTCGTCGCACCCCTCCACTTT. Translation gives CASSLELLVAPLHF.

CDR3 sequence: CASSLYLPSGTGELFF. For the CDR3, the DNA is TGTGCCAGCAGCTTATATCTCCCTAGCGGTACCGGGGAGCTGTTTTTT. J is TRBJ2-2 and V is TRBV7-2; 7 bases align to TRBD2. Germline V gene lookup returns CDR1 SGHTA and CDR2 FQGNSA. With V trimmed by 2 bases and J by 5 bases, 8 bases remained unmatched. The CDR3 runs to 16 residues. The whole variable domain, remainder taken from reference TRBV7-2 and TRBJ2-2, is GAGVSQSPSNKVTEKGKDVELRCDPISGHTALYWYRQSLGQGLEFLIYFQGNSAPDKSGLPSDRFSAERTGGSVSTLTIQRTQQEDSAVYLCASSLYLPSGTGELFFGEGSRLTVL.